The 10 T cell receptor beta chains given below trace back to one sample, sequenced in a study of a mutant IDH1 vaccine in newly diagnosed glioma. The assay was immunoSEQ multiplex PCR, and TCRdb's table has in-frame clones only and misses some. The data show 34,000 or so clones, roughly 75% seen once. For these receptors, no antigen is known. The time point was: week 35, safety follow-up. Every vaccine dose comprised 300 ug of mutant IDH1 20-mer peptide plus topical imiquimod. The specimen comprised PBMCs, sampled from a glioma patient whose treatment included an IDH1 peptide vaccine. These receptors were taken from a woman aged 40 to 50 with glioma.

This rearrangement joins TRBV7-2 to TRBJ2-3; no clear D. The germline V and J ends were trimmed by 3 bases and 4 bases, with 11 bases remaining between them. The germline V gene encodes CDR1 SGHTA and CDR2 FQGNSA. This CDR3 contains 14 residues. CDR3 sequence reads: CASSFRKGSDTQYF. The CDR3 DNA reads TGTGCCAGCAGCTTCCGGAAGGGATCAGATACGCAGTATTTT.

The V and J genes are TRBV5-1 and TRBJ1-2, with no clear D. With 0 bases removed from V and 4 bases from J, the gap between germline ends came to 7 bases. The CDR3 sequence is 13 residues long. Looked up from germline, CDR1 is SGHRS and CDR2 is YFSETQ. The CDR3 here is CASSLGQSYGYTF. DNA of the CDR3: TGCGCCAGCAGCTTGGGACAATCCTATGGCTACACCTTC.

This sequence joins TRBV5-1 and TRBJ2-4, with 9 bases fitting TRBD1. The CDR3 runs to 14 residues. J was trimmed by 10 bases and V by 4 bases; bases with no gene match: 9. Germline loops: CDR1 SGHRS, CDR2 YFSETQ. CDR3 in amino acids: CASSPGQGTGIQYF. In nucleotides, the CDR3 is TGCGCCAGCAGCCCTGGACAGGGGACGGGTATTCAGTACTTC.

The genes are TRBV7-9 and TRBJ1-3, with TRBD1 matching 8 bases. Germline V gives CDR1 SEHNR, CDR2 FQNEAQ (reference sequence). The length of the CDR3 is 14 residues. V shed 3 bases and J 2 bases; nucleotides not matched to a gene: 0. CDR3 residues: CASSLGQAGNTIYF. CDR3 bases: TGTGCCAGCAGCTTGGGACAGGCTGGAAACACCATATATTTT.

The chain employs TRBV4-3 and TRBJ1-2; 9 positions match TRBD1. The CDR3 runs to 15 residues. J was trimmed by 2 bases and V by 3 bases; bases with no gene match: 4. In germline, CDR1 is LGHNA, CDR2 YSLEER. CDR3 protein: CASSHGTGKNYGYTF. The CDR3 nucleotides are TGCGCCAGCAGCCACGGGACAGGGAAGAACTATGGCTACACCTTC.

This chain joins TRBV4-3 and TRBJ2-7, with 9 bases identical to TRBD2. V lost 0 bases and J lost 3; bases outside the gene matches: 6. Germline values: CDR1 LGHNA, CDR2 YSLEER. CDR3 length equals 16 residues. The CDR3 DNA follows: TGCGCCAGCAGCCAAGATACCGGGACTAGCTACTACGAGCAGTACTTC. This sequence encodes CASSQDTGTSYYEQYF.

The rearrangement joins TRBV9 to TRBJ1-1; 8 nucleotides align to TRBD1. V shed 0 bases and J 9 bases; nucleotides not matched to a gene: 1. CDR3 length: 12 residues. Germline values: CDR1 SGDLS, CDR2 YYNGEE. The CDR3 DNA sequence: TGTGCCAGCAGCGTAGGACAGGGGCAAGCTTTCTTT. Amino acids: CASSVGQGQAFF. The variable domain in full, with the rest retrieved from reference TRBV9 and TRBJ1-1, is DSGVTQTPKHLITATGQRVTLRCSPRSGDLSVYWYQQSLDQGLQFLIQYYNGEERAKGNILERFSAQQFPDLHSELNLSSLELGDSALYFCASSVGQGQAFFGQGTRLTVV.

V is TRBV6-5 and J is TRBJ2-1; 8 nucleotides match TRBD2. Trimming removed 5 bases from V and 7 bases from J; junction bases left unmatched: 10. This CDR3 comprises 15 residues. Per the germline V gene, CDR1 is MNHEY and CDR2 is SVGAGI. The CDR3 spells CASSPLRGVGNEQFF. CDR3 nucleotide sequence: TGTGCCAGCAGTCCTCTGCGGGGGGTTGGGAATGAGCAGTTCTTC.

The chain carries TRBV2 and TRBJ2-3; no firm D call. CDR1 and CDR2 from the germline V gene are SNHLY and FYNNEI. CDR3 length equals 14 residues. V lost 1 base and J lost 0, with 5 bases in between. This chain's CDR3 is CASSEGGSTDTQYF. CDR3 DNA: TGTGCCAGCAGTGAAGGAGGAAGCACAGATACGCAGTATTTT. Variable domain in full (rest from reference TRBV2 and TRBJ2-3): EPEVTQTPSHQVTQMGQEVILRCVPISNHLYFYWYRQILGQKVEFLVSFYNNEISEKSEIFDDQFSVERPDGSNFTLKIRSTKLEDSAMYFCASSEGGSTDTQYFGPGTRLTVL.

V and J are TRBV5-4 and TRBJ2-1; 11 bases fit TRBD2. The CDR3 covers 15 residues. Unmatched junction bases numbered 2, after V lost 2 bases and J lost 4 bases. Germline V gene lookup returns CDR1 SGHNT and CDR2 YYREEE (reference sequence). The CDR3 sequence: CASSFSGGAYNEQFF. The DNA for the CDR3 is TGTGCCAGCAGCTTTAGCGGGGGGGCATACAATGAGCAGTTCTTC.